This T cell receptor (beta chain) was sequenced during a study of read filtering for tumor transcriptome and immune sequencing. This clonotype was counted many times. This library used approximately 390 ng RNA and molecular barcoded adaptors spanning alpha/delta and beta/gamma chains. TCRdb re-derived calls from the reads in MiXCR, one entry per CDR3 protein. The table shows approximately 38,000 distinct CDR3 sequences, with approximately 14% occurring only once. This CDR3 is 11 amino acids long. Trimming left V 4 bases short and J 0 bases short, with 2 bases between. CDR1 and CDR2 (germline): SGHRS, YFSETQ.

The sample was a population of CD138-negative cells sorted from bone marrow. The chain employs TRBV5-1 and TRBJ2-7, with D uncertain. The clonotype comes from a donor over 35 with multiple myeloma. The CDR3 region is CASSHSYEQYF. In DNA, the CDR3 is TGCGCCAGCAGCCACTCCTACGAGCAGTACTTC.